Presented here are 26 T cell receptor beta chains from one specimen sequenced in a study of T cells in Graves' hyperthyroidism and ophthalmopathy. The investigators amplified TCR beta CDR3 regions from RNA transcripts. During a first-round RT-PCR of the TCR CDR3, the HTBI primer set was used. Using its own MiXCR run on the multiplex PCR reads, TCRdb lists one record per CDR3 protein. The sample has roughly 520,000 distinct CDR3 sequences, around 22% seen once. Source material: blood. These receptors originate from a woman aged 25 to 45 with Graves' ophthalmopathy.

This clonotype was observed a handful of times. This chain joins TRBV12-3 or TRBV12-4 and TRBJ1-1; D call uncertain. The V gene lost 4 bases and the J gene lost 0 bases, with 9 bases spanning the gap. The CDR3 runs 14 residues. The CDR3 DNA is TGTGCCAGCAGTTACCAGCCTATGAACACTGAAGCTTTCTTT. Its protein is CASSYQPMNTEAFF.

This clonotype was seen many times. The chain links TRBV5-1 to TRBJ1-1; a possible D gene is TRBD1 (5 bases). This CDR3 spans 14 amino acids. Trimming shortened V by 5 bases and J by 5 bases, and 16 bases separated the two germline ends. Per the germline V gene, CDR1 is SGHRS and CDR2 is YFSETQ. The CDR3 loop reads CASRPGQPGTEAFF. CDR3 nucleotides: TGCGCCAGCAGACCTGGACAACCTGGGACTGAAGCTTTCTTT.

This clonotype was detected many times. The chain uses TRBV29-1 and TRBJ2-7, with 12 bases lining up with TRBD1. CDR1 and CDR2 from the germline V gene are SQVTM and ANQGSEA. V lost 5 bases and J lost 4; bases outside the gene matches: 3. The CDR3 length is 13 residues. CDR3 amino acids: CSVRGQGAYEQYF. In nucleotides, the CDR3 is TGCAGCGTTCGGGGACAGGGGGCTTACGAGCAGTACTTC.

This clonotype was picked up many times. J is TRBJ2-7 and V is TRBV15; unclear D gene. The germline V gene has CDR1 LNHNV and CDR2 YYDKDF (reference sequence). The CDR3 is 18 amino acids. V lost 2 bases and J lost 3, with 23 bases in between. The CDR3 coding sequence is TGTGCCACCAGCAGACCCCAACCCTACAGTGGGCAACTCTACGAGCAGTACTTC. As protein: CATSRPQPYSGQLYEQYF.

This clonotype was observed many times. The CDR3 DNA reads TGTGCCAGCAGCACACCTGGGACAGGGGGCAATGGCTACACCTTC. Protein sequence: CASSTPGTGGNGYTF. The chain joins TRBV12-3 or TRBV12-4 to TRBJ1-2; TRBD1 agrees at 12 bases. The CDR3 contains 15 residues. V lost 6 bases and J lost 6; bases outside the gene matches: 8.

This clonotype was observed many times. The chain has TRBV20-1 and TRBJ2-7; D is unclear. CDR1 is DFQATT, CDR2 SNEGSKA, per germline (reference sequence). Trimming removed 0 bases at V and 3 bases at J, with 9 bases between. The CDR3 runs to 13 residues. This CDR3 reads CSARDGRYYEQYF. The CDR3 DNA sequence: TGCAGTGCTAGAGATGGACGGTACTACGAGCAGTACTTC.

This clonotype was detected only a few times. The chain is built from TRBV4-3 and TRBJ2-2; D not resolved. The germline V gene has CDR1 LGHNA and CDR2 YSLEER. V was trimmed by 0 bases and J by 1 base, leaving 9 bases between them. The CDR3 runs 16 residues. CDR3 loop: CASSQEVSMNTGELFF. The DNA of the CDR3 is TGCGCCAGCAGCCAAGAAGTCTCAATGAACACCGGGGAGCTGTTTTTT.

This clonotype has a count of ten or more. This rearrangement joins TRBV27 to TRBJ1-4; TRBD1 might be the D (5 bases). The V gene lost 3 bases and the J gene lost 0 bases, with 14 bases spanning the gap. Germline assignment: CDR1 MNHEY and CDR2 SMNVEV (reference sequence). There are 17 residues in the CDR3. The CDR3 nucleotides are TGTGCCAGCAGTTTCATACTAAGACAGACAACTAATGAAAAACTGTTTTTT. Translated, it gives CASSFILRQTTNEKLFF.

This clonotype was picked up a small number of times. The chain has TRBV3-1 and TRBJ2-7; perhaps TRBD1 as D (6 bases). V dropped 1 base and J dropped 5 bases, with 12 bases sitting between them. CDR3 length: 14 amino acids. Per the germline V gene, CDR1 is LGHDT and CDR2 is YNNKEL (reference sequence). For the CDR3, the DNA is TGTGCCAGCAGCCAAGCAACAGGGATCAACGAGCAGTACTTC. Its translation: CASSQATGINEQYF.

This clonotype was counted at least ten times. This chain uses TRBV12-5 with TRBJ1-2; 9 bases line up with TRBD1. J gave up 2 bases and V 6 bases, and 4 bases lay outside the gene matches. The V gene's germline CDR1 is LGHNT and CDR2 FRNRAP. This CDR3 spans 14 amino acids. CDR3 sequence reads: CASGPGQGNYGYTF. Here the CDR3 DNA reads TGTGCTAGTGGCCCTGGACAGGGGAACTATGGCTACACCTTC.

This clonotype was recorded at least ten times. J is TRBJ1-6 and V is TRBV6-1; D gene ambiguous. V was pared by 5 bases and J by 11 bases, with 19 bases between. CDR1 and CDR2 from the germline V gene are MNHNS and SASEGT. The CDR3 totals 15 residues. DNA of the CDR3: TGTGCCAGCAGTCGGTCGGCAGGCATAAGTCCACCCCTCCACTTT. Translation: CASSRSAGISPPLHF.

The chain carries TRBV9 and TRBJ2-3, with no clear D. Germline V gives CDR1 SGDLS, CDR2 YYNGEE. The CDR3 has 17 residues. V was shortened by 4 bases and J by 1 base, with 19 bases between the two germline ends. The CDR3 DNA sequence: TGTGCCAGCAGCCTCCGTGGGCGCGGTTTGGGCACAGATACGCAGTATTTT. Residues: CASSLRGRGLGTDTQYF.

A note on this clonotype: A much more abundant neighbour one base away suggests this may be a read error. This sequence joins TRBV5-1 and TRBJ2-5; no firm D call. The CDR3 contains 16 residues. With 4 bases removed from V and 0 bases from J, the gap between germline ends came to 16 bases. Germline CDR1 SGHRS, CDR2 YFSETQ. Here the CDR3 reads CASSTGGSGDQETQYF. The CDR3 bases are TGCGCCAGCAGCACTGGTGGTTCCGGTGACCAAGAGACCCAGTACTTC.

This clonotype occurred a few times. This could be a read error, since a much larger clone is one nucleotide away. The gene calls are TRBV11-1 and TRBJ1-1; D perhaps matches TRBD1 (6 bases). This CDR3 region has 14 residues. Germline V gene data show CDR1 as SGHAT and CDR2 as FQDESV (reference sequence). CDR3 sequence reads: CAGSIGTPNTEAFF. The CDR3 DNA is TGTGCCGGCAGCATCGGGACACCGAACACTGAAGCTTTCTTT.

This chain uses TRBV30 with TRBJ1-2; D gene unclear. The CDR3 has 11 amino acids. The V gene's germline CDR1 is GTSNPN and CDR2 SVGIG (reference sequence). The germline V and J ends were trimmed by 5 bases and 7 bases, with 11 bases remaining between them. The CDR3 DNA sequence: TGTGCCTGGGAAGGGATGGTTGGCTACACCTTC. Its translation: CAWEGMVGYTF.

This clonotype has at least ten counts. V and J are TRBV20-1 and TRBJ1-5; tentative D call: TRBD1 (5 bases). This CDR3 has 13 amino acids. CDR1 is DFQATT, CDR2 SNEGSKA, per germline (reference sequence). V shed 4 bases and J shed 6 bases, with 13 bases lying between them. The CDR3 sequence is CSATGTGGQPQHF. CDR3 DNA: TGCAGTGCTACCGGGACTGGCGGTCAGCCCCAGCATTTT.

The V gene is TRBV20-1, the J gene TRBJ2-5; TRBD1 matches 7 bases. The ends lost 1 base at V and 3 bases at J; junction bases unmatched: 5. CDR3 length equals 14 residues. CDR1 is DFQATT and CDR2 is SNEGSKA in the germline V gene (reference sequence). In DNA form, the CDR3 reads TGCAGTGCTAGAGGACAGGGTTGGAAAGAGACCCAGTACTTC. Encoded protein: CSARGQGWKETQYF.

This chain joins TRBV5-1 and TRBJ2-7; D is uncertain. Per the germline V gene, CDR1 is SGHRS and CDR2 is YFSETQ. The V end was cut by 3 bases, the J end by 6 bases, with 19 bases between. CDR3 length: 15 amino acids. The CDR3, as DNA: TGCGCCAGCAGCTCCTCCATGGAGTACGTGGGCGAGCAGTACTTC. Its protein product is CASSSSMEYVGEQYF.

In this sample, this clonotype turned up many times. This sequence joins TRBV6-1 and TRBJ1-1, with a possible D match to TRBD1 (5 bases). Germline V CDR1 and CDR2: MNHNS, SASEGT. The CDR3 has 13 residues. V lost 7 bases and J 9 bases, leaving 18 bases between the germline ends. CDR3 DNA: TGTGCCAGCAACATATGGCGGGGGACCCAAGCTTTCTTT. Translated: CASNIWRGTQAFF.

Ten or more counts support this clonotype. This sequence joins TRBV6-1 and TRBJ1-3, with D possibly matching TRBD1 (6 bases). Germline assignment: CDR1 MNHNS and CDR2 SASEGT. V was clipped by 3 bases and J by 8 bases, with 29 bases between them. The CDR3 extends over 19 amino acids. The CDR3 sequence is CASSEDPPGHYSFGHTIYF. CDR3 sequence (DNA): TGTGCCAGCAGTGAGGACCCCCCGGGACACTATAGTTTCGGGCACACCATATATTTT.

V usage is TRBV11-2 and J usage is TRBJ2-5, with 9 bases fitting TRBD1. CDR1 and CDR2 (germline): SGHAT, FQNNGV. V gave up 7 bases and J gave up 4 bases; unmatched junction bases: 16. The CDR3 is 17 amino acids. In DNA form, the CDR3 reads TGTGCCAGCACCCCGCAAAGGGGGACAGGGAAAGGAGAGACCCAGTACTTC. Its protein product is CASTPQRGTGKGETQYF.

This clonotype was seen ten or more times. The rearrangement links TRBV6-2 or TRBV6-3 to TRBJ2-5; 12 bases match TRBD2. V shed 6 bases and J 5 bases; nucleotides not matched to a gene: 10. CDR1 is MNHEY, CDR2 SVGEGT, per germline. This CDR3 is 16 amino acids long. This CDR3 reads CASRPRTSGVGETQYF. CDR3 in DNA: TGTGCCAGCAGGCCGAGGACTAGCGGGGTCGGGGAGACCCAGTACTTC.

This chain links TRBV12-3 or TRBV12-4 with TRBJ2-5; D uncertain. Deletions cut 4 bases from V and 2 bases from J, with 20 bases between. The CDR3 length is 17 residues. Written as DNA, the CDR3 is TGTGCCAGCAGTTCCAAACCTCCCCGACCGACACAAGAGACCCAGTACTTC. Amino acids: CASSSKPPRPTQETQYF.

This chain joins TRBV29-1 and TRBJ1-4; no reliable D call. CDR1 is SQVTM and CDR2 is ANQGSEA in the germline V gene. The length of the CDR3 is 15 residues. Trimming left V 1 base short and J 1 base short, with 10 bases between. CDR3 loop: CSVEGGVGTNEKLFF. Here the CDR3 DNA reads TGCAGCGTTGAAGGCGGAGTAGGAACTAATGAAAAACTGTTTTTT.

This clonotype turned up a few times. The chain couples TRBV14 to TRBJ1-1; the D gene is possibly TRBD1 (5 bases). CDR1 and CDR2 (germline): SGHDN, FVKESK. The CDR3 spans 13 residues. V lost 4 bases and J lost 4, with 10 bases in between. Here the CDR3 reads CASSRRGSTEAFF. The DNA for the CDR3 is TGTGCCAGCAGCCGTCGGGGGAGCACTGAAGCTTTCTTT. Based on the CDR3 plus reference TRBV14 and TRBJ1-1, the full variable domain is EAGVTQFPSHSVIEKGQTVTLRCDPISGHDNLYWYRRVMGKEIKFLLHFVKESKQDESGMPNNRFLAERTGGTYSTLKVQPAELEDSGVYFCASSRRGSTEAFFGQGTRLTVV.

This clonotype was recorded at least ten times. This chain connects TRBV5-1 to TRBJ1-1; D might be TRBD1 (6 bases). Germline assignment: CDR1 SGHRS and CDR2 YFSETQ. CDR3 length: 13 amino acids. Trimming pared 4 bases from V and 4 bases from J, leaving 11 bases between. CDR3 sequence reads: CASSPTGSTEAFF. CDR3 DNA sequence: TGCGCCAGCAGCCCTACAGGGTCCACTGAAGCTTTCTTT. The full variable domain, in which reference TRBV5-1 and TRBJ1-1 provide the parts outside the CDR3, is KAGVTQTPRYLIKTRGQQVTLSCSPISGHRSVSWYQQTPGQGLQFLFEYFSETQRNKGNFPGRFSGRQFSNSRSEMNVSTLELGDSALYLCASSPTGSTEAFFGQGTRLTVV.